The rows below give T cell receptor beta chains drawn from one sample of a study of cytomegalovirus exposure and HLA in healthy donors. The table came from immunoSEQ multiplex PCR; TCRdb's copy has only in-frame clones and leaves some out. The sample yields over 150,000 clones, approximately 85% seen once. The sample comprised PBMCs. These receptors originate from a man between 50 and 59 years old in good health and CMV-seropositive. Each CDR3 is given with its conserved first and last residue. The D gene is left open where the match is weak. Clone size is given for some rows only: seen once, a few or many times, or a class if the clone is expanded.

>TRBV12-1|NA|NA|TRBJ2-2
TGTGCCAGCAGACGGGGCGGGGAGCTGTTTTTT
CASRRGGELFF
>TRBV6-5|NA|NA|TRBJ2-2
TGTGCCACCCAGGGACAGAACACCGGGGAGCTGTTTTTT
CATQGQNTGELFF
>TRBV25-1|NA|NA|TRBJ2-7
TGTGCCAGCAGCGGGGTTTACGAGCAGTACTTC
CASSGVYEQYF
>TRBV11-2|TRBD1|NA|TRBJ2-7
TGTGCCAGCAGCTTAGGGGACAGGGGAACCTACGAGCAGTACTTC
CASSLGDRGTYEQYF
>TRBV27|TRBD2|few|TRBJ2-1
TGTGCCAGCAGACCGAGCGGGAGGGGCAATGAGCAGTTCTTC
CASRPSGRGNEQFF
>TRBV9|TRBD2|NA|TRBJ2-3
TGTGCCAGCAGCTCGGGGGAGGGGGATACGCAGTATTTT
CASSSGEGDTQYF
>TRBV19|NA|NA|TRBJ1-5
TGTGCCAGTAGTGGAGAATTTTACAATCAGCCCCAGCATTTT
CASSGEFYNQPQHF
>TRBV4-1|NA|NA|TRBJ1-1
TGCGCCAGCAGCCAAGACCTGCGGGGTGAAGCTTTCTTT
CASSQDLRGEAFF
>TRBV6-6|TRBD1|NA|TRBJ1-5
TGTGCCAGCAGCACCGGGACAGGGCAAAACCAGCCCCAGCATTTT
CASSTGTGQNQPQHF
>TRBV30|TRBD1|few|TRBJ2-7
TGTGCCTGGAGTCCGGGACAGGGAAACGAGCAGTACTTC
CAWSPGQGNEQYF
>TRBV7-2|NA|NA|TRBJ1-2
TGTGCCAGCAGCTTAGTACAGGGAAACTATGGCTACACCTTC
CASSLVQGNYGYTF
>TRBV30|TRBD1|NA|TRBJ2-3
TGTGCCTGGAGCTACAGGGGAGCAGATACGCAGTATTTT
CAWSYRGADTQYF
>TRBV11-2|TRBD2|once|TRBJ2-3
TGTGCCAGCAGCTTCCCGGGACTAGCTCCGGGCCCCCCAGATACGCAGTATTTT
CASSFPGLAPGPPDTQYF
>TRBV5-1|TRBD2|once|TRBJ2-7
TGCGCCAGCAGCGCCCCGGGACTAGCGGGAGTCGAGCAGTACTTC
CASSAPGLAGVEQYF
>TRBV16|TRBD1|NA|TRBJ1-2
TGTGCCAGCAGCCTTGACAGGGCCTCTTCTTATGGCTACACCTTC
CASSLDRASSYGYTF
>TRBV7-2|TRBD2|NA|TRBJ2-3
TGTGCCAGCAACCTAGCGGGGGGAAACACAGATACGCAGTATTTT
CASNLAGGNTDTQYF
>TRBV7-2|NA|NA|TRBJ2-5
TGTGCCAGCAGCTTAAGGCGGGTAGAGACCCAGTACTTC
CASSLRRVETQYF
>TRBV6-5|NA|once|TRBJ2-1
TGTGCCAGCAGTTATGGGGGACTGGCCGGCAATGAGCAGTTCTTC
CASSYGGLAGNEQFF
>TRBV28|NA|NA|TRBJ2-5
TGTGCCAGCAGTCTCCGGACAGTCCAAGAGACCCAGTACTTC
CASSLRTVQETQYF
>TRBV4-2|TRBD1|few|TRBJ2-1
TGTGCCAGCAGCTCGGACAGGGCTGGTGAGCAGTTCTTC
CASSSDRAGEQFF
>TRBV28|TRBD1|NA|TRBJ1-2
TGTGCCAGCAGTTTAGCGACAGGGTATGGCTACACCTTC
CASSLATGYGYTF
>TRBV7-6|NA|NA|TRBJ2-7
TGTGCCAGCAGCTTATCGGACTCCAGCTACGAGCAGTACTTC
CASSLSDSSYEQYF
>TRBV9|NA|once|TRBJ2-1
TGTGCCAGCAGCGTAGATTCGGGAAGCTCCTACAATGAGCAGTTCTTC
CASSVDSGSSYNEQFF
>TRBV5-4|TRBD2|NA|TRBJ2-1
TGTGCCAGCAGCCGCGGGACTAGCGGGAGTTGGGATGAGCAGTTCTTC
CASSRGTSGSWDEQFF
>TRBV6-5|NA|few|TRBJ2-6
TGTGCCAGCAGTGGAACAAGCTCTGGGGCCAACGGCCTGACTTTC
CASSGTSSGANGLTF
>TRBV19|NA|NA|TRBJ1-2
TGTGCCAGTAGTTTATCAGTGATGATCCACTATGGCTACACCTTC
CASSLSVMIHYGYTF
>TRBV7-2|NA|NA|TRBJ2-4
TGTGCCAGCAGCCTGGGGAGAGGCAACATTCAGTACTTC
CASSLGRGNIQYF
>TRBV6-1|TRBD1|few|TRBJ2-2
TGTGCCAGCACCGAAACAGGGGATAACACCGGGGAGCTGTTTTTT
CASTETGDNTGELFF
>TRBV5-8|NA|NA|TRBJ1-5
TGTGCCAGCAGCTCCGTCCCTTATAGCAATCAGCCCCAGCATTTT
CASSSVPYSNQPQHF
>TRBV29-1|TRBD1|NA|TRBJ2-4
TGCAGCGTTTCGGACAGGGACATTCAGTACTTC
CSVSDRDIQYF
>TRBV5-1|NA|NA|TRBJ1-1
TGCGCCAGCAGCTCCGCCGGGTCCATGAACACTGAAGCTTTCTTT
CASSSAGSMNTEAFF
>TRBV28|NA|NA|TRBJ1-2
TGTGCCAGCACACAGGGTAACTATGGCTACACCTTC
CASTQGNYGYTF
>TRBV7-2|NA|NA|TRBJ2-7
TGTGCCAGCAGCTTAGGGGACTTCAGGGCGTCCACACCATACGAGCAGTACTTC
CASSLGDFRASTPYEQYF
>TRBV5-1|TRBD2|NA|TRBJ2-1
TGCGCCAGCAGCACTAGCGGGGTTAACAATGAGCAGTTCTTC
CASSTSGVNNEQFF
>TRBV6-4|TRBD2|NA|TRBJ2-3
TGTGCCAGCAGTGACGCCGGGGGGGGAGATACGCAGTATTTT
CASSDAGGGDTQYF
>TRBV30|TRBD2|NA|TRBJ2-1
TGTGCCTGGAGAATTGGTAACAGCGGGGCTAGCTCCTACAATGAGCAGTTCTTC
CAWRIGNSGASSYNEQFF
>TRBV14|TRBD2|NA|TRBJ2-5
TGTGCCAGCAGCCATCTAACGGGAGGGTCAGAGACCCAGTACTTC
CASSHLTGGSETQYF
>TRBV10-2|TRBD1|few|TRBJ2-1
TGCGCCAGCAAGGGACAGGGCCCGCACAATGAGCAGTTCTTC
CASKGQGPHNEQFF
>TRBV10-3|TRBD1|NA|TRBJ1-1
TGTGCCATCAGCCAACAGGGGTCGGTTGAAGCTTTCTTT
CAISQQGSVEAFF
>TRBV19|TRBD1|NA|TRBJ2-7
TGTGCCAGTAGTATGGGACAGATCTACGAGCAGTACTTC
CASSMGQIYEQYF
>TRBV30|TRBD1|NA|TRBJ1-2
TGTGCCTGGACAGCGTTGGGACAGGGTGACTATGGCTACACCTTC
CAWTALGQGDYGYTF
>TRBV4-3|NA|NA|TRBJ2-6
TGCGCCAGCAGCCAAGAGGGAGCATCTGGGGCCAACGTCCTGACTTTC
CASSQEGASGANVLTF
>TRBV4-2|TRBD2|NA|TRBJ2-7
TGTGCCAGCAGCCCGAGCGGGAGAAGGGACGAGCAGTACTTC
CASSPSGRRDEQYF